A selection of T cell receptor beta chains follows, all from one sample in a study of siplizumab effects on memory and regulatory T cells. The method was immunoSEQ multiplex PCR; TCRdb's version includes in-frame clones alone and lacks a portion of them. The sample contains approximately 50,000 clones, about 93% of which appear only once. The sequencing sample was made of CD8+ T cells sorted from blood. These TCRs come from a human donor in good health. CDR3s include the opening cysteine and the closing phenylalanine or tryptophan. Each record gives: CDR3 DNA, CDR3 protein, clone size, V gene, D gene, J gene. The D gene is left open where the match is weak. Not every row has a clone size; where given, it reads once, few, many or a size class.

TGTGCCAGCTCCTTACAGGGGGACGAGCAGTACTTC CASSLQGDEQYF - TRBV27 TRBD1 TRBJ2-7
TGCGCCAGCAGCCAAGAACCCGGGAACACTGAAGCTTTCTTT CASSQEPGNTEAFF - TRBV4-1 - TRBJ1-1
TGCGCCAGCAGTGAGGCCAACAGCGTGAACACCGGGGAGCTGTTTTTT CASSEANSVNTGELFF - TRBV10-1 - TRBJ2-2
TGTGCCAGCAGTCTACAGACAGGGGCGAACACCGGGGAGCTGTTTTTT CASSLQTGANTGELFF - TRBV27 TRBD1 TRBJ2-2
TGTGCCAGCAGTAAAAGGGGGGAATCCTACGAGCAGTACTTC CASSKRGESYEQYF - TRBV28 - TRBJ2-7
TGTGCCAGCAGTTACTCGGCGGACTCCTACAATGAGCAGTTCTTC CASSYSADSYNEQFF - TRBV6-5 - TRBJ2-1
TGTGCCAGCAGCCTAACCAATGTGGCGGAGACCCAGTACTTC CASSLTNVAETQYF - TRBV14 - TRBJ2-5
TGTGCCAGTAGTATTAGGCTATATGGCTACACCTTC CASSIRLYGYTF - TRBV19 - TRBJ1-2
TGTGCCAGCCGAACAGGGTTTGGCGAGCAGTACTTC CASRTGFGEQYF once TRBV19 - TRBJ2-7
TGCGCCAGCAGTGGATTTAGGGGGACAGAGTACAATGAGCAGTTCTTC CASSGFRGTEYNEQFF - TRBV10-2 TRBD1 TRBJ2-1
TGTGCCGGCATCCGGGACAGCTTCTGCGAGCAGTACTTC CAGIRDSFCEQYF medium-sized TRBV7-4 TRBD1 TRBJ2-7
TGCGCCAGCAGCTCGCAACACGGGCTACTTAGGGAGACCCAGTACTTC CASSSQHGLLRETQYF - TRBV4-1 - TRBJ2-5
TGCGCCAGCAGCTTGAAGGACTACACGTATGAAGCTTTCTTT CASSLKDYTYEAFF - TRBV5-1 - TRBJ1-1
TGTGCCAGCAGCTCGAAACTAAAAATGAACACTGAAGCTTTCTTT CASSSKLKMNTEAFF - TRBV13 - TRBJ1-1
TGTGCCACCAGCAGAGACGACAGCTACCACGAGCAGTACTTC CATSRDDSYHEQYF - TRBV15 - TRBJ2-7
TGTACTTCGGGGGGTTACGGCGAGCAGTACTTC CTSGGYGEQYF - TRBV27 TRBD2 TRBJ2-7
TGTGCCAGCAGTCACATCCTAGCGGGAGGTCGTAACGAGCAGTACTTC CASSHILAGGRNEQYF - TRBV14 TRBD2 TRBJ2-7
TGCAGCGTTGATGGAGGAACTAATGAAAAACTGTTTTTT CSVDGGTNEKLFF few TRBV29-1 - TRBJ1-4
TGTGCCAGCAGTCAAGGGGGCGCGTATCAGCCCCAGCATTTT CASSQGGAYQPQHF once TRBV27 TRBD1 TRBJ1-5
TGTGCCAGCAGTTTACGGGGACTAGCCAAAAACATTCAGTACTTC CASSLRGLAKNIQYF once TRBV28 - TRBJ2-4
TGTGCCAGCAGTTTAAGTGTAAATGAGCAGTTCTTC CASSLSVNEQFF - TRBV28 - TRBJ2-1
TGTGCCGGACGAGCGGGCGGTGAGACCCAGTACTTC CAGRAGGETQYF - TRBV13 - TRBJ2-5
TGCAGTGCTACTCATCGAAACATTCAGTACTTC CSATHRNIQYF once TRBV20-1 - TRBJ2-4
TGCGCCAGCAGCCAAGTTCCCGGGCTCTACGAGCAGTACTTC CASSQVPGLYEQYF - TRBV4-1 - TRBJ2-7
TGCGCCAGCAGCCAAGACCCTAGCGGGGCCACAGATACGCAGTATTTT CASSQDPSGATDTQYF - TRBV4-1 TRBD2 TRBJ2-3
TGTGCCAGCAGGCACACTAGCGGGAGGAGCACAGATACGCAGTATTTT CASRHTSGRSTDTQYF - TRBV2 TRBD2 TRBJ2-3
TGTGCCAGCAGTTACGGCACGTCCTACGAGCAGTACTTC CASSYGTSYEQYF - TRBV6-5 - TRBJ2-7
TGTGCCAGCAGTTACCTGACAGGGGGCGCCTACGAGCAGTACTTC CASSYLTGGAYEQYF - TRBV28 TRBD1 TRBJ2-7
TGTGCCAGCAGCGCCGGGACTACGGCCTACGAGCAGTACTTC CASSAGTTAYEQYF - TRBV9 TRBD2 TRBJ2-7
TGTGCCACCAGCAGAGATAGAAAGCGAGAGACCCAGTACTTC CATSRDRKRETQYF - TRBV15 - TRBJ2-5
TGTGCCAGCTCACCCACGGAGGTCCCAACCTACGAGCAGTACTTC CASSPTEVPTYEQYF - TRBV18 - TRBJ2-7
TGTGCCAGCAGGTGGGGGGGCGCAGAGAACACTGAAGCTTTCTTT CASRWGGAENTEAFF once TRBV6-5 - TRBJ1-1
TGTGCCAGCAGCGAGTCGGACTTTTTTAACACTGAAGCTTTCTTT CASSESDFFNTEAFF - TRBV9 - TRBJ1-1
TGTGCCAGTAGTATGGGTGGCCACGAGCAGTACTTC CASSMGGHEQYF - TRBV19 - TRBJ2-7
TGTGCCAGCAGCTTCTTTGTACTAGGATCCAATGAGCAGTTCTTC CASSFFVLGSNEQFF - TRBV7-9 - TRBJ2-1
TGCGCCAGCAGCTTGGCCGGGCCCACCGGGGAGCTGTTTTTT CASSLAGPTGELFF - TRBV5-1 - TRBJ2-2
TGTGCCACCAGCACGACTAGCGGGAGGGAGGCCTACGAGCAGTACTTC CATSTTSGREAYEQYF - TRBV15 TRBD2 TRBJ2-7
TGCAGCGTTGAAGATCTAGGCAGGGGGTACTATGGCTACACCTTC CSVEDLGRGYYGYTF - TRBV29-1 TRBD1 TRBJ1-2
TGTGCCAGCAGTTCCCGCAGTACAATTGGCACAGATACGCAGTATTTT CASSSRSTIGTDTQYF - TRBV27 - TRBJ2-3
TGTGCCAGCAGTTTCCTAATTAGAGGGCCTCCGAACACCGGGGAGCTGTTTTTT CASSFLIRGPPNTGELFF - TRBV28 - TRBJ2-2
TGTGCCAGCAGTTTGCTAACCGGGACGGGAGGAAACACCATATATTTT CASSLLTGTGGNTIYF - TRBV28 - TRBJ1-3
TGTGCCAGTAGTATAGCGGAGGGGTCAAACTATGGCTACACCTTC CASSIAEGSNYGYTF few TRBV19 - TRBJ1-2
TGTGCCATCAGTGAGTCGAGGAGTGACTACGAGCAGTACTTC CAISESRSDYEQYF once TRBV10-3 - TRBJ2-7
TGTGCCAGCAGTTTAACAGGGAATCAGCCCCAGCATTTT CASSLTGNQPQHF - TRBV27 - TRBJ1-5
TGTGCCAGCAGCTTGCTGTCAGCGGTCGGCAATGAGCAGTTCTTC CASSLLSAVGNEQFF - TRBV5-6 - TRBJ2-1
TGTGCCAGGACGGCTAGCTACACCGGGGAGCTGTTTTTT CARTASYTGELFF - TRBV7-9 - TRBJ2-2
TGTGCCAGCAGTGCCCCGGACAGGAATACTGAAGCTTTCTTT CASSAPDRNTEAFF - TRBV28 TRBD1 TRBJ1-1
TGTGCCAGCAGCCGCTTTGGCACAGGGGTTGAAAAACTGTTTTTT CASSRFGTGVEKLFF - TRBV7-9 TRBD1 TRBJ1-4
TGTGCCAGCAGTTTGACAGGGAATCAGCCCCAGCATTTT CASSLTGNQPQHF once TRBV27 TRBD1 TRBJ1-5
TGTGCCAGCAGTTTTGTGGCAGGGGCGGCCTACGAGCAGTACTTC CASSFVAGAAYEQYF - TRBV27 - TRBJ2-7
TGTGCCAGCAGTTTATGGCCTTATACCTACGAGCAGTACTTC CASSLWPYTYEQYF - TRBV28 - TRBJ2-7
TGTGCCAGCAGCTTAGCGGGTTACTACGAGCAGTACTTC CASSLAGYYEQYF - TRBV11-2 - TRBJ2-7